This T cell receptor beta chain came from a study of blood T cell repertoires in COVID-19. The V and J ends lost 0 bases and 4 bases respectively, with 9 bases between them. This CDR3 comprises 14 residues. Germline CDR1 is SGDLS and CDR2 is YYNGEE. The data were produced by immunoSEQ multiplex PCR, yet TCRdb's version contains in-frame clones alone and is incomplete. This sample yields 450,000 or so clones, of which about 90% are seen a single time; 0.65% to 1% belongs to the top ten. This clonotype originated in a man between 18 and 35 years old with COVID-19, enrolled during active disease. The genes are TRBV9 and TRBJ2-3; tentative D call: TRBD2 (6 bases). Sequences were obtained from peripheral blood. This CDR3 reads CASSVGGDSDTQYF. In nucleotides, the CDR3 is TGTGCCAGCAGCGTAGGCGGGGACTCAGATACGCAGTATTTT. Looking up the rest from reference TRBV9 and TRBJ2-3 gives the full variable domain: DSGVTQTPKHLITATGQRVTLRCSPRSGDLSVYWYQQSLDQGLQFLIQYYNGEERAKGNILERFSAQQFPDLHSELNLSSLELGDSALYFCASSVGGDSDTQYFGPGTRLTVL.